This T cell receptor (beta chain) derives from a study of identical twins. MiXCR, run by TCRdb on the 5' RACE reads, gives a single entry per CDR3 protein. This sample has 450,000 or so distinct CDR3 sequences, with around 14% found just once. V lost 3 bases to trimming and J lost 7 bases; unmatched junction nucleotides: 6. CDR1 is DFQATT and CDR2 is SNEGSKA in the germline V gene (reference sequence). This CDR3 comprises 13 residues. This clonotype was detected only a few times. Separately, the same data were catalogued under a study of yellow fever vaccine responses in identical twins.

The gene calls are TRBV20-1 and TRBJ2-3; 8 bases align to TRBD1. Sequencing input: CD4+ T cells sorted from blood. The receptor was isolated from a young woman in good health. CDR3 DNA sequence: TGCAGTGCTAGTTCTCAGGGGGCAAATACGCAGTATTTT. It encodes CSASSQGANTQYF.